The following is a T cell receptor beta chain sequence with its context. The protocol was immunoSEQ multiplex PCR, while the TCRdb copy is restricted to in-frame clones and leaves out a portion. Of some 110,000 clones in the sample, approximately 81% were seen once. The data derive from a study of blood T cell repertoires in COVID-19. Seattle researchers signed up patients amid active infection and tracked them longitudinally. V shed 4 bases and J shed 7 bases, with 21 bases lying between them. This CDR3 region has 16 residues. Germline lookup yields CDR1 SGHNT and CDR2 YYREEE (reference sequence). V is TRBV5-4 and J is TRBJ2-1; a possible D gene is TRBD2 (6 bases). Sequenced: peripheral blood. The receptor's source is an elderly man with COVID-19, enrolled during active disease. The CDR3 sequence is CASSPSGAGNENEQFF. In DNA, the CDR3 is TGTGCCAGCAGCCCGTCTGGAGCGGGCAACGAAAATGAGCAGTTCTTC.